This T cell receptor beta chain was captured in a study of CD8+CD57+ T cells in acquired aplastic anemia. Across the study: DNA recovered from sorted CD4+ and CD8+ cells had a mean of 3.2 ug. Points from the study as a whole: The study identified roughly 31 CD8+ CDR3 sequences shared by patients and controls.

The use of genomic DNA as template underpinned the TCR beta VDJ and CDR3 profiling. MiXCR was run by TCRdb on the reads, yielding one entry per CDR3 protein. The sample lists 80,000 to 100,000 distinct CDR3 sequences; approximately 73% were seen once. This CDR3 contains 14 residues. Germline CDR1 DFQATT, CDR2 SNEGSKA (reference sequence). V gave up 3 bases and J gave up 7 bases, with 15 bases separating them. Comment on this clonotype: Its antigen is as yet unknown.

Whoever was chosen for sequencing had shown CD8+CD57+ cell expansion by flow cytometry. Each patient had severe acquired aplastic anemia. Patients were untreated when blood was sampled. The TCR comes from a human donor with aplastic anemia. The sequenced material came from sorted CD4+, CD8+, or CD8+CD57+ T cells (not recorded which) from PBMCs. The genes are TRBV20-1 and TRBJ2-2; D possibly matches TRBD1 or TRBD2 (6 bases each). The DNA for the CDR3 is TGCAGTGCTAGGTTAGGGGGGCGAGGCGGGGAGCTGTTTTTT. Translated: CSARLGGRGGELFF.